Listed below are T cell receptor beta chains from one sample, sequenced in a study of blood T cells in healthy people across ages. MiXCR, applied by TCRdb to the 5' RACE reads, yields one record per CDR3 protein. The sample holds some 750,000 distinct CDR3 sequences, 22% seen once. Sequences were obtained from blood. These receptor sequences come from a man in his 70s in good health. Both conserved end residues are part of each CDR3. The order of the fields is J gene, V gene, CDR3 protein.

TRBJ2-5 TRBV5-6 CASSLLSGTHQETQYF
TRBJ2-1 TRBV4-2 CASSQSGTGDNEQFF
TRBJ2-1 TRBV20-1 CSARSGLAGGSPSYNEQFF
TRBJ2-3 TRBV20-1 CSASWESTDTQYF
TRBJ2-1 TRBV7-2 CASSLARFSRDEQFF
TRBJ2-1 TRBV7-2 CATGRGYNEQFF
TRBJ2-1 TRBV12-3/TRBV12-4 CASSDLTGNYNEQFF
TRBJ1-1 TRBV5-8 CASSTRQVGLIAEAFF
TRBJ2-3 TRBV5-5 CASSLGQAADTQYF
TRBJ2-3 TRBV4-1 CASSQAQVLSDTQYF
TRBJ1-1 TRBV5-5 CASILGGYATEAFF
TRBJ2-1 TRBV7-3 CASGTGVRNEQFF
TRBJ1-1 TRBV20-1 CSARGRVNTEAFF
TRBJ1-4 TRBV12-3/TRBV12-4 CASNKQGVTNEKLFF
TRBJ1-5 TRBV12-3/TRBV12-4 CASRPTGGGYQPQHF
TRBJ2-1 TRBV20-1 CSANGGVLYNEQFF
TRBJ2-5 TRBV10-3 CAIMDSSQETQYF
TRBJ1-6 TRBV12-3/TRBV12-4 CASSSGTPNSPLHF
TRBJ2-3 TRBV6-5 CASRDGTSGATDTQYF
TRBJ2-7 TRBV7-8 CASSSLAGGVSYEQYF
TRBJ1-4 TRBV5-1 CASSYGTAEKLFF
TRBJ2-1 TRBV5-1 CASSLPAEEQFF
TRBJ2-5 TRBV29-1 CSVDSLGETQYF
TRBJ2-1 TRBV9 CASSVDSGPGNEQFF
TRBJ1-2 TRBV30 CAWTKGRDYGYTF
TRBJ1-1 TRBV6-5 CASTAVNTEAFF
TRBJ2-6 TRBV29-1 CSVGLQASLGSGANVLTF
TRBJ1-5 TRBV20-1 CSVIEHRNQPQHF
TRBJ2-5 TRBV7-9 CASSLSGGRETQYF
TRBJ1-5 TRBV12-3/TRBV12-4 CASSFQGLGQPQHF
TRBJ1-1 TRBV18 CASSPSRPNTEAFF
TRBJ2-7 TRBV4-2 CASSGQYEQYF
TRBJ1-1 TRBV7-2 CASRLTGGMNTEAFF
TRBJ1-2 TRBV5-1 CASSLELNGYTF
TRBJ2-2 TRBV5-1 CASSLVQGNTGELFF
TRBJ2-2 TRBV28 CASYWGANTGELFF
TRBJ1-6 TRBV21-1 CASRKDRELNSPLHF
TRBJ1-4 TRBV20-1 CSVTAAVSGEKLFF
TRBJ2-5 TRBV3-1 CASSQDARPETQYF
TRBJ2-3 TRBV10-3 CAISESDRWDTQYF
TRBJ2-3 TRBV7-6 CASSQPRAGDTQYF
TRBJ2-3 TRBV24-1 CATSEGTHKDTQYF
TRBJ1-1 TRBV20-1 CSAFQGFGMNTEAFF
TRBJ1-1 TRBV18 CASSPQELNTEAFF
TRBJ2-4 TRBV12-3/TRBV12-4 CASSLRQGLGIQYF
TRBJ1-4 TRBV7-9 CASRGSEKLFF
TRBJ2-4 TRBV4-3 CASSQVLAGVAKNIQYF
TRBJ2-3 TRBV7-6 CASSLALRTDTQYF
TRBJ2-3 TRBV20-1 CSAREAGTTTDTQYF
TRBJ2-1 TRBV7-6 CASSQMIGLAPQAINEQFF
TRBJ1-2 TRBV5-1 CASSFGTALGYTF
TRBJ2-1 TRBV7-2 CASRGAGDEQFF
TRBJ2-1 TRBV7-9 CASSSAGLHDEQFF
TRBJ2-7 TRBV10-3 CAISVRGNEQYF
TRBJ2-1 TRBV24-1 CATSEDGVVKQFF
TRBJ1-2 TRBV29-1 CSVQADSYGYTF
TRBJ2-3 TRBV9 CASSVGGQGLTRDTQYF
TRBJ2-5 TRBV12-3/TRBV12-4 CASSLGGGVQYF
TRBJ2-1 TRBV19 CAGRLIDRGHNEQFF
TRBJ1-5 TRBV4-3 CASSQDISFYQPQHF